Listed below are T cell receptor beta chains from one sample, sequenced in a study of T cell responses to AZD1222 COVID-19 vaccine. Produced via immunoSEQ multiplex PCR; TCRdb's table is partial and in-frame only. The sample gives some 150,000 clones, roughly 91% of which show up once; about 1.9% is in the top ten. The source was peripheral blood, collected on day 0 of AZD1222 vaccination. Receptor source: an adult in good health. CDR3s include the opening cysteine and the closing phenylalanine or tryptophan. Fields, in order: clone size, V gene, D gene, J gene, CDR3 protein, CDR3 DNA. D genes are given only for firm matches. Size is stated for part of the rows, as once, few or many counts, or as a class when the clone is expanded.

>-|TRBV3-1/TRBV3-2|-|TRBJ1-1
CASSQRVPFLGNTEAFF
TGTGCCAGCAGCCAAAGGGTCCCATTCCTTGGGAACACTGAAGCTTTCTTT
>-|TRBV5-1|TRBD2|TRBJ2-3
CASRPGAGGTDTQYF
TGCGCCAGCAGACCTGGGGCGGGGGGCACAGATACGCAGTATTTT
>-|TRBV10-3|TRBD1|TRBJ2-7
CAISESRTGQDEQYF
TGTGCCATCAGTGAGTCGAGGACAGGGCAAGACGAGCAGTACTTC
>-|TRBV12-3/TRBV12-4|TRBD1|TRBJ1-6
CASTRDRNSPLHF
TGTGCCAGCACCCGGGACAGAAATTCACCCCTCCACTTT
>-|TRBV3-1/TRBV3-2|-|TRBJ1-2
CASSREPGWGYTF
TGTGCCAGCAGCCGGGAACCCGGGTGGGGCTACACCTTC
>-|TRBV6-5|TRBD1|TRBJ1-1
CASSWSAQGTDEAFF
TGTGCCAGCAGTTGGTCCGCCCAGGGGACAGATGAAGCTTTCTTT
>once|TRBV5-1|TRBD1|TRBJ1-2
CASSSSTGGSYGYTF
TGCGCCAGCAGCTCATCGACAGGGGGTAGCTATGGCTACACCTTC
>-|TRBV7-9|-|TRBJ2-4
CASSPPSYIQYF
TGTGCCAGCAGCCCCCCTAGCTACATTCAGTACTTC
>-|TRBV7-8|TRBD1|TRBJ1-1
CASSLGQGARFTEAFF
TGTGCCAGCAGCTTGGGGCAGGGGGCGCGGTTCACTGAAGCTTTCTTT
>-|TRBV4-2|TRBD2|TRBJ2-2
CASSQDGAGLVGGELFF
TGTGCCAGCAGCCAAGATGGTGCGGGACTAGTGGGCGGGGAGCTGTTTTTT
>-|TRBV13|-|TRBJ1-1
CASSLRGAGDTEAFF
TGTGCCAGCAGCCTCCGAGGGGCAGGCGACACTGAAGCTTTCTTT
>-|TRBV2|TRBD1|TRBJ1-2
CASRMDRVGGYTF
TGTGCCAGCAGAATGGACAGGGTCGGAGGCTACACCTTC
>-|TRBV5-1|-|TRBJ2-2
CASSSTQSAGELFF
TGCGCCAGCAGCTCGACACAGTCCGCCGGGGAGCTGTTTTTT
>-|TRBV6-5|TRBD1|TRBJ2-2
CASSYSDRGNTGELFF
TGTGCCAGCAGTTACTCAGACAGGGGGAACACCGGGGAGCTGTTTTTT
>-|TRBV29-1|-|TRBJ2-6
CSVEGVPGANVLTF
TGCAGCGTTGAAGGGGTCCCTGGGGCCAACGTCCTGACTTTC
>-|TRBV7-9|TRBD2|TRBJ2-3
CASSPGTSSSTDTQYF
TGTGCCAGCAGCCCAGGGACTAGCAGTAGCACAGATACGCAGTATTTT
>-|TRBV6-5|-|TRBJ1-3
CASSRLLGNTIYF
TGTGCCAGCAGTCGGCTTCTGGGAAACACCATATATTTT
>-|TRBV27|-|TRBJ1-1
CASSYWGGKNTEAFF
TGTGCCAGCAGTTACTGGGGAGGGAAGAACACTGAAGCTTTCTTT
>-|TRBV7-6|-|TRBJ2-7
CASSPILAGRYEQYF
TGTGCCAGCAGCCCGATTCTGGCAGGGAGGTACGAGCAGTACTTC
>-|TRBV7-9|-|TRBJ2-1
CASSIAAPLYNEQFF
TGTGCCAGCAGCATAGCGGCCCCCCTCTACAATGAGCAGTTCTTC
>-|TRBV27|-|TRBJ1-6
CASSFQPRAGSPLHF
TGTGCCAGCAGTTTCCAGCCTCGAGCGGGGTCACCCCTCCACTTT
>-|TRBV5-5|-|TRBJ2-7
CASSSRTSSYEQYF
TGTGCCAGCAGCTCCAGGACAAGCTCCTACGAGCAGTACTTC
>once|TRBV2|TRBD1|TRBJ2-5
CASMTGGGETQYF
TGTGCCAGCATGACAGGGGGCGGTGAGACCCAGTACTTC
>-|TRBV29-1|-|TRBJ2-3
CSVVPDTQYF
TGCAGCGTTGTGCCCGATACGCAGTATTTT
>-|TRBV7-2|-|TRBJ2-7
CASTLHPGTGEQYF
TGTGCCAGCACCCTACATCCCGGGACCGGGGAGCAGTACTTC
>-|TRBV30|TRBD1|TRBJ1-6
CAWRSDDRANSPLHF
TGTGCCTGGAGGAGCGACGACAGGGCCAATTCACCCCTCCACTTT
>-|TRBV4-2|-|TRBJ2-7
CASSQDRTGSLAYEQYF
TGTGCCAGCAGCCAAGACCGTACAGGTTCCCTTGCCTACGAGCAGTACTTC
>-|TRBV7-2|TRBD1|TRBJ1-5
CASSLAGKTGVSNQPQHF
TGTGCCAGCAGCTTAGCGGGGAAGACAGGGGTTAGCAATCAGCCCCAGCATTTT
>-|TRBV3-1/TRBV3-2|-|TRBJ2-3
CASSQVGLSGDTQYF
TGTGCCAGCAGCCAAGTAGGGCTATCCGGGGATACGCAGTATTTT
>-|TRBV2|TRBD2|TRBJ2-1
CASSVAGGPRNEQFF
TGTGCCAGCAGTGTGGCGGGGGGGCCCCGCAATGAGCAGTTCTTC
>-|TRBV7-9|-|TRBJ2-5
CASSFRSTQETQYF
TGTGCCAGCAGCTTCCGTTCGACTCAAGAGACCCAGTACTTC
>-|TRBV29-1|-|TRBJ2-1
CSAQRTSRSYNEQFF
TGCAGCGCCCAACGGACCTCCCGCTCCTACAATGAGCAGTTCTTC
>-|TRBV2|TRBD1|TRBJ1-2
CASSRDRAYYGYTF
TGTGCCAGCAGTCGGGACAGGGCCTACTATGGCTACACCTTC
>-|TRBV11-2|-|TRBJ2-7
CASLRPGRGGYEQYF
TGTGCCAGCCTTCGTCCCGGAAGGGGCGGCTACGAGCAGTACTTC
>-|TRBV6-1|-|TRBJ2-7
CASSEEGSVFSYEQYF
TGTGCCAGCAGTGAAGAGGGGTCAGTGTTCTCCTACGAGCAGTACTTC
>-|TRBV2|-|TRBJ1-5
CASSRTDQPQHF
TGTGCCAGCAGTCGGACTGATCAGCCCCAGCATTTT
>-|TRBV12-3/TRBV12-4|TRBD1|TRBJ1-2
CASRTGVGYTF
TGTGCCAGCAGGACAGGGGTCGGCTACACCTTC
>-|TRBV7-9|-|TRBJ2-7
CASRPAWGEQYF
TGTGCCAGCAGGCCGGCCTGGGGCGAGCAGTACTTC
>-|TRBV11-2|-|TRBJ2-7
CASSSVPLRGGVDEQYF
TGTGCCAGCAGCTCAGTCCCCTTGAGGGGGGGCGTGGACGAGCAGTACTTC
>-|TRBV30|TRBD1|TRBJ1-6
CAWRLGGQEHNSPLHF
TGTGCCTGGAGGCTGGGTGGACAGGAACATAATTCACCCCTCCACTTT
>-|TRBV4-1|-|TRBJ2-7
CASSQDTGVRGYEQYF
TGCGCCAGCAGCCAAGATACCGGGGTAAGGGGCTACGAGCAGTACTTC
>-|TRBV9|-|TRBJ2-1
CASSAEGSYNEQFF
TGTGCCAGCAGCGCGGAAGGGTCGTACAATGAGCAGTTCTTC